What follows are 20 T cell receptor beta chains derived from one specimen sequenced in a study of T cell responses to AZD1222 COVID-19 vaccine (TCRdb year 2021). Libraries were constructed by the immunoSEQ multiplex PCR assay. Entries here come from immuneACCESS through TCRdb and include only in-frame sequences with V and J called. Some clones fail to appear in such tables; in the studies checked, an unresolved V gene covers under half of the shortfall, and the cause of the remainder is unknown. This sample comprises 100,000 to 140,000 clones, about 90% of them detected only once. The ten top clones hold less than 7.5% of the sample. Read against the paper, the sample's time point label means: about 28 days (+/-7) after the second vaccine dose. The sample here was peripheral blood, taken 28 days after the second AZD1222 dose. The receptor set was obtained from an adult who received the AZD1222 COVID-19 vaccine.

This clone was found once. This chain links TRBV3-1 (or the pseudogene TRBV3-2) with TRBJ2-1; D unclear. V lost 1 base, J lost 0 bases, and 10 bases lay in between. Looked up from germline, CDR1 is LGHDT and CDR2 is YNNKEL (reference sequence). This CDR3 is built from 16 residues. CDR3 sequence: CASSQGRPYSYNEQFF. CDR3 DNA sequence: TGTGCCAGCAGCCAAGGGCGGCCTTACTCCTACAATGAGCAGTTCTTC.

The genes are TRBV5-6 and TRBJ1-2; D perhaps matches TRBD1 (6 bases). The CDR3 sequence is 14 residues long. Trimming pared 4 bases from V and 4 bases from J, leaving 14 bases between. Germline V gene data show CDR1 as SGHDT and CDR2 as YYEEEE. CDR3 residues: CASSHRVDIYGYTF. The CDR3 DNA reads as TGTGCCAGCAGCCACAGGGTAGACATCTATGGCTACACCTTC.

The chain joins TRBV30 to TRBJ2-1, with 15 bases identical to TRBD2. There are 18 residues in the CDR3. V trimming: 1 base; J trimming: 0 bases; junction bases outside the gene matches: 4. Germline-derived CDR1 and CDR2 are GTSNPN and SVGIG (reference sequence). CDR3 loop: CAWSAGTSGGLSYNEQFF. The CDR3 coding sequence is TGTGCCTGGAGTGCCGGGACTAGCGGGGGGCTCTCCTACAATGAGCAGTTCTTC.

The genes are TRBV6-5 and TRBJ2-7, with D possibly TRBD1 on 6 matching bases. V lost 0 bases to trimming and J lost 1 base, with 10 bases between them. This CDR3 spans 15 amino acids. CDR1 is MNHEY, CDR2 SVGAGI, per germline. CDR3 amino acids: CASSYSSGQSYEQYF. The CDR3 DNA follows: TGTGCCAGCAGTTACTCTAGTGGACAGTCCTACGAGCAGTACTTC.

The genes are TRBV5-1 and TRBJ1-6; 7 bases match TRBD1. Germline CDR1 and CDR2: SGHRS and YFSETQ. V dropped 4 bases and J dropped 1; count of bases not matched to a gene: 14. The CDR3 is 19 amino acids. The CDR3 region is CASSDTLQGPPSYNSPLHF. The CDR3 DNA reads as TGCGCCAGCAGCGACACCCTACAGGGGCCCCCATCCTATAATTCACCCCTCCACTTT.

The chain carries TRBV19 and TRBJ2-3; TRBD1 aligns across 10 bases. The CDR3 has 16 residues. CDR1 LNHDA and CDR2 SQIVND come from the germline V gene (reference sequence). With V trimmed by 9 bases and J by 1 base, 10 bases remained unmatched. As DNA, the CDR3 is TGTGCCAGCGCCGTGACAGGGGGCGCGCGCACAGATACGCAGTATTTT. As protein: CASAVTGGARTDTQYF.

This chain connects TRBV5-1 to TRBJ2-3, with a weak D call TRBD2 (6 bases). Looked up from germline, CDR1 is SGHRS and CDR2 is YFSETQ. Trimming left V 0 bases short and J 6 bases short, with 20 bases between. The CDR3 contains 17 residues. In nucleotides, the CDR3 is TGCGCCAGCAGCTTGGTTTCGGGGACTCGGTTTACGGATACGCAGTATTTT. This codes for CASSLVSGTRFTDTQYF.

The table lists this clone with a count of one. V usage is TRBV6-1 and J usage is TRBJ2-3; D remains ambiguous. The CDR3 contains 14 residues. V lost 2 bases and J lost 2, with 8 bases in between. From germline, CDR1 is MNHNS and CDR2 SASEGT. CDR3 loop: CASSEWADTDTQYF. The DNA of the CDR3 is TGTGCCAGCAGTGAATGGGCAGACACAGATACGCAGTATTTT.

This chain links TRBV4-3 with TRBJ2-2; D remains ambiguous. Germline CDR1 is LGHNA and CDR2 is YSLEER. V lost 0 bases and J 3 bases, leaving 17 bases between the germline ends. There are 18 residues in the CDR3. CDR3: CASSQEAPASPYTGELFF. In DNA form, the CDR3 reads TGCGCCAGCAGCCAAGAAGCCCCAGCGTCGCCTTACACCGGGGAGCTGTTTTTT.

The J gene is TRBJ2-7, the V gene TRBV19, with 7 bases that match TRBD1. The CDR3 spans 15 residues. After removal of 4 bases from V and 0 bases from J, the junction contained 6 bases not matched to a gene. Germline CDR1 and CDR2: LNHDA and SQIVND (reference sequence). The CDR3 region has the DNA TGTGCCAGTAGTAAAACCGGACAGGTCTCCTACGAGCAGTACTTC. Its protein is CASSKTGQVSYEQYF. The full variable domain, its missing parts supplied by reference TRBV19 and TRBJ2-7, is DGGITQSPKYLFRKEGQNVTLSCEQNLNHDAMYWYRQDPGQGLRLIYYSQIVNDFQKGDIAEGYSVSREKKESFPLTVTSAQKNPTAFYLCASSKTGQVSYEQYFGPGTRLTVT.

In its sample, this clone was seen once. This chain uses TRBV30 with TRBJ2-4, with D tentatively TRBD1 (6 bases). CDR1 is GTSNPN and CDR2 is SVGIG in the germline V gene (reference sequence). The CDR3 spans 13 residues. The V and J ends lost 1 base and 7 bases respectively, with 11 bases between them. The CDR3 protein is CAWSEGGWNIQYF. CDR3 DNA: TGTGCCTGGAGTGAAGGGGGATGGAACATTCAGTACTTC. The entire variable domain, with the rest obtained from reference TRBV30 and TRBJ2-4, is as follows: SQTIHQWPATLVQPVGSPLSLECTVEGTSNPNLYWYRQAAGRGLQLLFYSVGIGQISSEVPQNLSASRPQDRQFILSSKKLLLSDSGFYLCAWSEGGWNIQYFGAGTRLSVL.

The chain employs TRBV30 and TRBJ1-3; 10 bases agree with TRBD1. The CDR3 sequence is 17 residues long. V lost 2 bases and J lost 2; bases outside the gene matches: 9. Germline-derived CDR1 and CDR2 are GTSNPN and SVGIG (reference sequence). CDR3 in DNA: TGTGCCTGGAGTTTGGGACAGGGGCGGGAGGCTGGAAACACCATATATTTT. Translating gives CAWSLGQGREAGNTIYF.

V gene TRBV5-1 combines with J gene TRBJ1-2; tentative D call: TRBD1 (5 bases). The CDR3 has 14 amino acids. Germline CDR1 is SGHRS and CDR2 is YFSETQ. The V gene lost 3 bases and the J gene lost 3 bases, with 12 bases spanning the gap. The CDR3: CASSSGGLDYGYTF. The CDR3 region has the DNA TGCGCCAGCAGCTCTGGGGGGTTGGACTATGGCTACACCTTC.

V and J are TRBV7-9 and TRBJ1-6; 10 nucleotides line up with TRBD1. The V gene's germline CDR1 is SEHNR and CDR2 FQNEAQ (reference sequence). This CDR3 spans 15 amino acids. V lost 5 bases, J lost 13 bases, and 11 bases stayed unmatched. CDR3 in amino acids: CASSSPGTGEGPLHF. The CDR3, as DNA: TGTGCCAGCAGCAGCCCCGGGACAGGGGAGGGGCCCCTCCACTTT.

CDR3 DNA sequence: TGTGCCAGCAGTTTACCCACAGGCTCTGGAAACACCATATATTTT. Its translation is CASSLPTGSGNTIYF. The chain joins TRBV28 to TRBJ1-3, with TRBD1 as a possible D gene (5 bases). The CDR3 consists of 15 residues. CDR1 is MDHEN, CDR2 SYDVKM, per germline. Trimming pared 2 bases from V and 0 bases from J, leaving 8 bases between.

CDR3 amino acids: CARSGEVGSPLHF. CDR3 nucleotides: TGTGCCCGCTCGGGGGAGGTCGGTTCACCCCTCCACTTT. The rearrangement uses TRBV30 and TRBJ1-6; tentatively, D is TRBD1 (5 bases). Germline V gene lookup returns CDR1 GTSNPN and CDR2 SVGIG (reference sequence). V lost 8 bases and J lost 9, with 17 bases in between. The CDR3 has 13 residues.

This chain joins TRBV11-2 and TRBJ2-5; TRBD1 might be the D (6 bases). Germline CDR1 is SGHAT and CDR2 is FQNNGV. V was clipped by 5 bases and J by 5 bases, with 15 bases between them. The CDR3 totals 14 residues. The CDR3 DNA sequence: TGTGCCAGCAGCGCGGACAGCCTTAGGGAGACCCAGTACTTC. Protein sequence: CASSADSLRETQYF.

The chain employs TRBV21-1 and TRBJ1-5; TRBD1 is taken as the D call from the table, unchecked against the DNA. TRBV21-1 is labeled a pseudogene. This CDR3 contains 15 residues. The CDR3 region has the DNA TGTGCCAGCAGCACCCTGGACAGGTACAATCAGCCCCAGCATTTT. Translated, it gives CASSTLDRYNQPQHF.

This chain connects TRBV19 to TRBJ1-1, with TRBD1 identical over 10 bases. This CDR3 contains 21 residues. Trimming cost V 5 bases and J 1 base; bases outside gene matches: 22. Germline V gene sequence: CDR1 LNHDA, CDR2 SQIVND (reference sequence). CDR3 DNA: TGTGCCAGTAGTCATAGCCGGGACAGGGGACATTTAATTCTCAAGAACACTGAAGCTTTCTTT. Its protein is CASSHSRDRGHLILKNTEAFF.

The rearrangement links TRBV4-2 to TRBJ2-5; TRBD2 matches 13 bases. Germline V gene lookup returns CDR1 LGHNA and CDR2 YNFKEQ. Trimming removed 0 bases from V and 5 bases from J; junction bases left unmatched: 6. The CDR3 consists of 17 residues. This CDR3 reads CASSQEPTSGGAETQYF. Here the CDR3 DNA reads TGTGCCAGCAGCCAAGAGCCTACTAGCGGGGGGGCGGAGACCCAGTACTTC.